A selection of T cell receptor beta chains follows, all from one sample in a study of blood T cells in healthy people across ages. TCRdb fed the 5' RACE reads into MiXCR, producing one record per CDR3 protein. The sample carries approximately 320,000 distinct CDR3 sequences, around 30% recorded once. The sequenced sample consisted of blood. Receptors originate from a woman aged 70-85 years in good health. The CDR3 runs from the conserved cysteine through the conserved F or W. The D gene is left open where the match is weak. The size entry is marked missing in some rows and otherwise reads once, few, many or a size class.

d_call	v_call	j_call	clone_size	cdr3_aa	cdr3_nt
.	TRBV7-2	TRBJ2-4	.	CASSQWTGNIQYF	TGTGCCAGCAGCCAGTGGACGGGGAACATTCAGTACTTC
.	TRBV12-3/TRBV12-4	TRBJ2-5	.	CASSFQPRTEQETQYF	TGTGCCAGCAGTTTCCAACCCCGGACAGAACAAGAGACCCAGTACTTC
.	TRBV11-2	TRBJ1-6	.	CASSVIQGNNSPLHF	TGTGCCAGCAGCGTGATACAGGGAAATAATTCACCCCTCCACTTT
TRBD1	TRBV3-1	TRBJ1-2	.	CAGSQDDRGFGYTF	TGTGCCGGCAGCCAAGACGACAGGGGGTTTGGCTACACCTTC
.	TRBV7-2	TRBJ2-4	few	CASSQRSGVLKLNIQYF	TGTGCCAGCAGCCAACGTTCAGGGGTCCTAAAACTAAACATTCAGTACTTC
TRBD1	TRBV28	TRBJ1-4	few	CASSLPGTGGEKLLF	TGTGCCAGCAGTTTACCCGGGACAGGGGGTGAAAAACTGCTTTTT
.	TRBV5-5	TRBJ2-5	.	CASRKIADWYQETQYF	TGTGCCAGCAGAAAAATAGCGGATTGGTACCAAGAGACCCAGTACTTC
.	TRBV7-2	TRBJ2-3	few	CASSPWETDTQYF	TGTGCCAGCAGCCCGTGGGAGACAGATACGCAGTATTTT
TRBD2	TRBV19	TRBJ2-5	few	CASAGTSIETQYF	TGTGCCAGCGCCGGGACTAGTATCGAGACCCAGTACTTC
.	TRBV5-1	TRBJ1-2	few	CASSSSGDSYGYTF	TGCGCCAGCAGCTCGTCGGGGGACTCCTATGGCTACACCTTC
.	TRBV9	TRBJ2-5	few	CASSVGVLEETQYF	TGTGCCAGCAGCGTGGGGGTACTAGAAGAGACCCAGTACTTC
.	TRBV27	TRBJ2-6	many	CASSFTAAGANVLTF	TGTGCCAGCAGTTTCACCGCGGCCGGGGCCAACGTCCTGACTTTC
.	TRBV5-6	TRBJ2-5	many	CASSHWDTQETQYF	TGTGCCAGCAGCCACTGGGACACACAAGAGACCCAGTACTTC
.	TRBV5-5	TRBJ1-2	many	CASSLEGQIYGYTF	TGTGCCAGCAGCTTGGAGGGGCAGATCTATGGCTACACCTTC